The clone carrying this T cell receptor (beta chain) was seen a few times. The record originates from a study of T cell changes during pregnancy in multiple sclerosis. TCRdb keeps only in-frame clones here, not all; method: immunoSEQ multiplex PCR. The sample has about 43,000 clones, roughly 93% seen once. Germline V gene lookup returns CDR1 WNHNN and CDR2 SYGVQD (reference sequence). V lost 4 bases and J lost 0, with 9 bases in between. There are 14 residues in the CDR3. This TCR came from a female donor with multiple sclerosis, enrolled in a pregnancy study. The chain links TRBV10-1 to TRBJ1-1, with D hard to call. The sequencing sample was made of PBMCs (not recorded whether the cells were cultured). CDR3 region: CASSARAVNTEAFF. In DNA form, the CDR3 reads TGCGCCAGCAGTGCCCGGGCGGTGAACACTGAAGCTTTCTTT.